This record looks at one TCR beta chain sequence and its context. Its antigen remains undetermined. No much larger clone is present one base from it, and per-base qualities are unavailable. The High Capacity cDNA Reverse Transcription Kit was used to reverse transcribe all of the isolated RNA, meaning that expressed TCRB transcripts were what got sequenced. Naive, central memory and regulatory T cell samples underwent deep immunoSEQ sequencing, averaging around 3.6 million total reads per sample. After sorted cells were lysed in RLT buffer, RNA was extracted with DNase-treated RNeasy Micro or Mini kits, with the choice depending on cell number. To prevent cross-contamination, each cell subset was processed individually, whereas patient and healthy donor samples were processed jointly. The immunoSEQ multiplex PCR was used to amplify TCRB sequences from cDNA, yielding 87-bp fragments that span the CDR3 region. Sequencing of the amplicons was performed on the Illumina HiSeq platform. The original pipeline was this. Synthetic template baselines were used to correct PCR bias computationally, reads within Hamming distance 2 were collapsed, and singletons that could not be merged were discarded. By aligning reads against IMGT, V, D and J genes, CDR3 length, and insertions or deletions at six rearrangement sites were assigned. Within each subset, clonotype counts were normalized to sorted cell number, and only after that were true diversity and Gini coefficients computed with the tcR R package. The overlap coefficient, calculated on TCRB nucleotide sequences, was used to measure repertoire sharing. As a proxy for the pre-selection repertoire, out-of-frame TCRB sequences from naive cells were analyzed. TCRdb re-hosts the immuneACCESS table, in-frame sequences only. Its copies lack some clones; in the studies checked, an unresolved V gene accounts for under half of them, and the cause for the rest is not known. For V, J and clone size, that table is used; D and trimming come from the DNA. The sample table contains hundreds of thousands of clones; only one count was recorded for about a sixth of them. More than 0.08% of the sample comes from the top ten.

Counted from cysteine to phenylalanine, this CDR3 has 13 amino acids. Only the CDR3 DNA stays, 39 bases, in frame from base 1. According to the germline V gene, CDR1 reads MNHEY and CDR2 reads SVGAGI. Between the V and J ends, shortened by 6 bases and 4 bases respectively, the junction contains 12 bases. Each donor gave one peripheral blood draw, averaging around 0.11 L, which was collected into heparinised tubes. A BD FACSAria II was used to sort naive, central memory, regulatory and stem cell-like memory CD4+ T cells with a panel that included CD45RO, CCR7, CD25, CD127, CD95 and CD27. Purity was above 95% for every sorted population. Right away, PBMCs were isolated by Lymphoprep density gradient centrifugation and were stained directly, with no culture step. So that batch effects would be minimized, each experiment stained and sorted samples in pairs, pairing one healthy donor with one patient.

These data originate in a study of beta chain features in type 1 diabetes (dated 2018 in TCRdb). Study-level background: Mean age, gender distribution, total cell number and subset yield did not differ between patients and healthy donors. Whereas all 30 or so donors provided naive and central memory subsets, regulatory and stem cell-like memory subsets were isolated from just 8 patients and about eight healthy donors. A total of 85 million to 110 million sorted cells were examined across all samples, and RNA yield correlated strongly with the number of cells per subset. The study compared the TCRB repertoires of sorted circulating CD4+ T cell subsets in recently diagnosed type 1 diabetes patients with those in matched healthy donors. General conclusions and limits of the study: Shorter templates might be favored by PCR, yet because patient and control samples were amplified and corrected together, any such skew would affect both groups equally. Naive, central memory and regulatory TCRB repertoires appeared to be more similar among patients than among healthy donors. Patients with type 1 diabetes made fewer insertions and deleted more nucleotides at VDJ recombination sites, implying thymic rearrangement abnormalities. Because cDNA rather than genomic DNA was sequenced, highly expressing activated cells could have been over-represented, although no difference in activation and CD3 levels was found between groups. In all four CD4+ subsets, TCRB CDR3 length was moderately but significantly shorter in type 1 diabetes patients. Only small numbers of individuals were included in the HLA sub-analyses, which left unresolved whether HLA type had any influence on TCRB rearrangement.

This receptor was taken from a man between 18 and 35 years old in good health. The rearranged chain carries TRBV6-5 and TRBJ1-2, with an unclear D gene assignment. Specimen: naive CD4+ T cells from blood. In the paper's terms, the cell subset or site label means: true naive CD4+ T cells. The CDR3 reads CASRNSGLYGYTF. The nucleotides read TGTGCCAGCAGAAACTCCGGCCTCTATGGCTACACCTTC.